Listed below are T cell receptor beta chains from one sample, sequenced in a study of blood T cell repertoires in COVID-19. Measured with immunoSEQ multiplex PCR; TCRdb has only the in-frame clones, and not every one. The profile shows tens of thousands of clones, approximately 80% of them singletons. Sequenced sample: peripheral blood. The receptors were gathered from a man over 45 with acute or convalescent COVID-19. CDR3s include the opening cysteine and the closing phenylalanine or tryptophan. D genes are given only for firm matches. A row's size may be missing; if present it is once, few, many or a size class.

d_call: -
clone_size: -
j_call: TRBJ1-3
v_call: TRBV7-2
cdr3_aa: CASSLEQLSSGNTIYF
cdr3_nt: TGTGCCAGCAGCTTAGAACAGTTGAGCTCTGGAAACACCATATATTTT

d_call: -
clone_size: once
j_call: TRBJ1-1
v_call: TRBV5-1
cdr3_aa: CASSLSTPRDTEAFF
cdr3_nt: TGCGCCAGCAGCTTGAGTACACCTCGGGACACTGAAGCTTTCTTT

d_call: TRBD2
clone_size: -
j_call: TRBJ2-1
v_call: TRBV4-3
cdr3_aa: CASSQGNSGRGEQFF
cdr3_nt: TGCGCCAGCAGCCAAGGGAATAGCGGGAGAGGTGAGCAGTTCTTC

d_call: -
clone_size: -
j_call: TRBJ2-5
v_call: TRBV12-5
cdr3_aa: CASGLDTSFFGTQYF
cdr3_nt: TGTGCTAGTGGTTTGGACACTAGCTTCTTTGGGACCCAGTACTTC

d_call: -
clone_size: -
j_call: TRBJ2-5
v_call: TRBV28
cdr3_aa: CASSLHSGSQTQYF
cdr3_nt: TGTGCCAGCAGTCTCCATTCCGGGAGCCAGACCCAGTACTTC

d_call: TRBD1
clone_size: -
j_call: TRBJ2-3
v_call: TRBV3-1/TRBV3-2
cdr3_aa: CASSQDPGTGYTDTQYF
cdr3_nt: TGTGCCAGCAGCCAAGATCCCGGGACAGGTTACACAGATACGCAGTATTTT

d_call: -
clone_size: -
j_call: TRBJ2-2
v_call: TRBV11-3
cdr3_aa: CASSLPGANTGELFF
cdr3_nt: TGTGCCAGCAGCTTACCGGGGGCGAACACCGGGGAGCTGTTTTTT

d_call: TRBD1
clone_size: -
j_call: TRBJ2-5
v_call: TRBV9
cdr3_aa: CASSVAGGQETQYF
cdr3_nt: TGTGCCAGCAGCGTAGCAGGGGGCCAAGAGACCCAGTACTTC

d_call: -
clone_size: few
j_call: TRBJ2-3
v_call: TRBV19
cdr3_aa: CASSISYPPTTRTDTQYF
cdr3_nt: TGTGCCAGTAGTATAAGTTATCCCCCGACCACTAGGACAGATACGCAGTATTTT

d_call: -
clone_size: -
j_call: TRBJ1-5
v_call: TRBV6-1
cdr3_aa: CASSDGGGNQPQHF
cdr3_nt: TGTGCCAGCAGTGATGGGGGGGGCAATCAGCCCCAGCATTTT

d_call: TRBD1
clone_size: -
j_call: TRBJ1-5
v_call: TRBV28
cdr3_aa: CAGGGTGDNQPQHF
cdr3_nt: TGTGCCGGGGGGGGGACAGGGGACAATCAGCCCCAGCATTTT

d_call: -
clone_size: -
j_call: TRBJ1-4
v_call: TRBV9
cdr3_aa: CASSVAQGRGEKLFF
cdr3_nt: TGTGCCAGCAGCGTAGCTCAGGGGAGAGGGGAAAAACTGTTTTTT

d_call: -
clone_size: -
j_call: TRBJ1-2
v_call: TRBV14
cdr3_aa: CASSQESQGATF
cdr3_nt: TGTGCCAGCAGCCAAGAAAGCCAAGGGGCCACCTTC

d_call: TRBD2
clone_size: -
j_call: TRBJ2-5
v_call: TRBV18
cdr3_aa: CASSPSLAGGETQYF
cdr3_nt: TGTGCCAGCTCACCATCCCTAGCGGGAGGAGAGACCCAGTACTTC

d_call: -
clone_size: -
j_call: TRBJ2-7
v_call: TRBV6-1
cdr3_aa: CASSETGTSYEQYF
cdr3_nt: TGTGCCAGCAGTGAAACCGGGACTTCTTACGAGCAGTACTTC

d_call: -
clone_size: -
j_call: TRBJ1-4
v_call: TRBV9
cdr3_aa: CASSPWGVSNEKLFF
cdr3_nt: TGTGCCAGCAGCCCCTGGGGAGTGTCGAATGAAAAACTGTTTTTT

d_call: -
clone_size: -
j_call: TRBJ1-5
v_call: TRBV28
cdr3_aa: CASSLLGNQPQHF
cdr3_nt: TGTGCCAGCAGTTTGCTAGGCAATCAGCCCCAGCATTTT

d_call: TRBD1
clone_size: -
j_call: TRBJ1-4
v_call: TRBV5-5
cdr3_aa: CASSLTGTGDKKLFF
cdr3_nt: TGTGCCAGCAGCTTGACCGGGACAGGGGACAAAAAACTGTTTTTT

d_call: -
clone_size: few
j_call: TRBJ1-4
v_call: TRBV5-4
cdr3_aa: CASSQAYRGSNEKLFF
cdr3_nt: TGTGCCAGCAGCCAAGCCTACCGGGGGTCTAATGAAAAACTGTTTTTT

d_call: -
clone_size: -
j_call: TRBJ2-7
v_call: TRBV5-5
cdr3_aa: CASSLVWGDYEQYF
cdr3_nt: TGTGCCAGCAGCTTGGTTTGGGGAGATTACGAGCAGTACTTC

d_call: -
clone_size: -
j_call: TRBJ2-7
v_call: TRBV28
cdr3_aa: CASSPGGTVAYEQYF
cdr3_nt: TGTGCCAGCAGTCCGGGGGGGACAGTGGCCTACGAGCAGTACTTC

d_call: -
clone_size: -
j_call: TRBJ1-1
v_call: TRBV6-2/TRBV6-3
cdr3_aa: CASSYPEVQGRPRDTEAFF
cdr3_nt: TGTGCCAGCAGTTACCCCGAAGTGCAGGGGCGTCCTCGCGACACTGAAGCTTTCTTT

d_call: -
clone_size: -
j_call: TRBJ2-6
v_call: TRBV6-5
cdr3_aa: CASSPPSGANVLTF
cdr3_nt: TGTGCCAGCAGTCCTCCCTCTGGGGCCAACGTCCTGACTTTC

d_call: -
clone_size: -
j_call: TRBJ2-7
v_call: TRBV4-2
cdr3_aa: CASSQERTSSYEQYF
cdr3_nt: TGTGCCAGCAGCCAAGAACGCACGAGCTCCTACGAGCAGTACTTC

d_call: TRBD1
clone_size: -
j_call: TRBJ2-7
v_call: TRBV6-5
cdr3_aa: CASSYRSTGTYEQYF
cdr3_nt: TGTGCCAGCAGTTACAGGTCGACAGGGACCTACGAGCAGTACTTC

d_call: TRBD2
clone_size: -
j_call: TRBJ2-7
v_call: TRBV7-2
cdr3_aa: CASSPTSRALNEQYF
cdr3_nt: TGTGCCAGCAGCCCGACTAGCAGGGCACTAAACGAGCAGTACTTC

d_call: -
clone_size: few
j_call: TRBJ2-5
v_call: TRBV11-2
cdr3_aa: CASSLTLGQGLQETQYF
cdr3_nt: TGTGCCAGCAGCTTAACTCTTGGGCAGGGACTTCAAGAGACCCAGTACTTC

d_call: -
clone_size: few
j_call: TRBJ2-1
v_call: TRBV28
cdr3_aa: CASLRLSTSYNEQFF
cdr3_nt: TGTGCCAGCCTCCGACTATCAACGAGTTACAATGAGCAGTTCTTC

d_call: TRBD1
clone_size: -
j_call: TRBJ2-5
v_call: TRBV27
cdr3_aa: CASSFRQDRGETQYF
cdr3_nt: TGTGCCAGCAGTTTCCGGCAGGACAGGGGAGAGACCCAGTACTTC

d_call: TRBD2
clone_size: few
j_call: TRBJ2-1
v_call: TRBV4-2
cdr3_aa: CASRITTGGGYNEQFF
cdr3_nt: TGTGCCAGCAGAATCACAACGGGAGGAGGCTACAATGAGCAGTTCTTC

d_call: -
clone_size: -
j_call: TRBJ1-4
v_call: TRBV7-8
cdr3_aa: CASSPGEHKLFF
cdr3_nt: TGTGCCAGCAGCCCCGGAGAGCACAAACTGTTTTTT

d_call: TRBD1
clone_size: -
j_call: TRBJ1-4
v_call: TRBV12-3/TRBV12-4
cdr3_aa: CASSLGQVGGLFF
cdr3_nt: TGTGCCAGCAGTCTCGGACAGGTCGGAGGACTGTTTTTT

d_call: -
clone_size: -
j_call: TRBJ1-1
v_call: TRBV6-2/TRBV6-3
cdr3_aa: CASSPWVGGVYHTEAFF
cdr3_nt: TGTGCCAGCAGCCCCTGGGTCGGCGGGGTGTATCACACTGAAGCTTTCTTT

d_call: -
clone_size: once
j_call: TRBJ2-3
v_call: TRBV7-9
cdr3_aa: CASSFVAGMTDTQYF
cdr3_nt: TGTGCCAGCAGCTTCGTTGCGGGAATGACAGATACGCAGTATTTT

d_call: -
clone_size: -
j_call: TRBJ1-6
v_call: TRBV30
cdr3_aa: CAWGGGSSPLHF
cdr3_nt: TGTGCCTGGGGAGGCGGGTCTTCACCCCTCCACTTT

d_call: TRBD1
clone_size: -
j_call: TRBJ2-3
v_call: TRBV19
cdr3_aa: CASSLRTGALGDTQYF
cdr3_nt: TGTGCCAGTAGCCTTAGGACAGGGGCCCTGGGAGATACGCAGTATTTT

d_call: TRBD1
clone_size: once
j_call: TRBJ1-5
v_call: TRBV7-3
cdr3_aa: CASSTGQGQPQHF
cdr3_nt: TGTGCCAGCAGCACGGGACAGGGCCAGCCCCAGCATTTT

d_call: -
clone_size: -
j_call: TRBJ2-3
v_call: TRBV28
cdr3_aa: CASSFYRGDTQYF
cdr3_nt: TGTGCCAGCAGTTTTTATCGGGGAGATACGCAGTATTTT

d_call: TRBD2
clone_size: -
j_call: TRBJ2-5
v_call: TRBV30
cdr3_aa: CAWSIVGLVGTQYF
cdr3_nt: TGTGCCTGGAGTATAGTAGGACTAGTTGGGACCCAGTACTTC

d_call: -
clone_size: -
j_call: TRBJ2-2
v_call: TRBV5-6
cdr3_aa: CASTRGWGSGELFF
cdr3_nt: TGTGCCAGCACCCGAGGGTGGGGATCCGGGGAGCTGTTTTTT

d_call: TRBD1
clone_size: -
j_call: TRBJ1-2
v_call: TRBV5-1
cdr3_aa: CASRTGGGDYGYTF
cdr3_nt: TGCGCCAGCAGGACAGGGGGAGGGGACTATGGCTACACCTTC

d_call: TRBD1
clone_size: -
j_call: TRBJ2-2
v_call: TRBV19
cdr3_aa: CASEGQGNTGELFF
cdr3_nt: TGTGCCAGCGAGGGACAGGGGAACACCGGGGAGCTGTTTTTT

d_call: TRBD1
clone_size: -
j_call: TRBJ2-1
v_call: TRBV11-3
cdr3_aa: CASSLQGDEQFF
cdr3_nt: TGTGCCAGCAGCTTACAGGGGGATGAGCAGTTCTTC

d_call: TRBD2
clone_size: -
j_call: TRBJ2-3
v_call: TRBV7-6
cdr3_aa: CASSLVAGGRDTQYF
cdr3_nt: TGTGCCAGCAGCTTAGTTGCGGGGGGGCGAGATACGCAGTATTTT

d_call: -
clone_size: -
j_call: TRBJ2-1
v_call: TRBV29-1
cdr3_aa: CSVVSRLSYNEQFF
cdr3_nt: TGCAGCGTTGTTAGCCGCCTCTCCTACAATGAGCAGTTCTTC

d_call: -
clone_size: -
j_call: TRBJ1-2
v_call: TRBV9
cdr3_aa: CASSFEAAGGYGYTF
cdr3_nt: TGTGCCAGCAGCTTCGAGGCGGCCGGTGGCTATGGCTACACCTTC

d_call: -
clone_size: -
j_call: TRBJ1-5
v_call: TRBV19
cdr3_aa: CASTGEGNQPQHF
cdr3_nt: TGTGCCAGTACGGGGGAGGGCAATCAGCCCCAGCATTTT

d_call: -
clone_size: -
j_call: TRBJ2-5
v_call: TRBV5-8
cdr3_aa: CASSLDYQETQYF
cdr3_nt: TGTGCCAGCAGCTTGGACTACCAAGAGACCCAGTACTTC

d_call: TRBD2
clone_size: -
j_call: TRBJ2-1
v_call: TRBV6-2/TRBV6-3
cdr3_aa: CASSSGPGRDNEQFF
cdr3_nt: TGTGCCAGCAGTTCCGGGCCAGGGAGGGACAATGAGCAGTTCTTC

d_call: -
clone_size: -
j_call: TRBJ2-3
v_call: TRBV7-3
cdr3_aa: CASSLRGVSTDTQYF
cdr3_nt: TGTGCCAGCAGCTTAAGGGGGGTTAGCACAGATACGCAGTATTTT

d_call: -
clone_size: -
j_call: TRBJ2-4
v_call: TRBV9
cdr3_aa: CASSVGSGNIQYF
cdr3_nt: TGTGCCAGCAGCGTAGGGAGTGGGAACATTCAGTACTTC